This T cell receptor beta chain appears in the sequencing data of a study of blood T cell repertoires in COVID-19. Generated by immunoSEQ multiplex PCR, the TCRdb table keeps only in-frame clones and is missing some. The sample yields about 250,000 clones, about nine tenths seen once. Sequenced input: peripheral blood. The TCR sequence derives from a woman in her twenties or thirties with COVID-19, enrolled during active disease.

The CDR3 here is CALSREGPMDTQYF. Here the CDR3 DNA reads TGTGCCTTATCGCGGGAGGGCCCTATGGATACGCAGTATTTT. This chain uses TRBV7-8 with TRBJ2-3, with 9 bases matching TRBD2. The germline V gene has CDR1 SGHVS and CDR2 FQNEAQ. The V segment lost 11 bases and the J segment 6 bases; nucleotides outside the gene matches: 12. There are 14 residues in the CDR3. The variable domain in full, completed from reference TRBV7-8 and TRBJ2-3, reads GAGVSQSPRYKVAKRGQDVALRCDPISGHVSLFWYQQALGQGPEFLTYFQNEAQLDKSGLPSDRFFAERPEGSVSTLKIQRTQQEDSAVYLCALSREGPMDTQYFGPGTRLTVL.